The following is a T cell receptor beta chain sequence with its context. Its target is not known. Use of 60 Vbeta and 13 Jbeta primers characterized the PCR. The assay was immunoSEQ multiplex PCR, and TCRdb's table has in-frame clones only and misses some. Of about 91,000 clones in the sample, around 60% were seen once. The sample belongs to a study of cytomegalovirus exposure and HLA in healthy donors. Study results and caveats: An analysis was carried out later, and it reportedly showed fewer N-insertions in an Asian-associated ancestry cluster than the 666-donor mean. Previously analyzed data showed that most TCR beta V segments were productive at a frequency of about 90% or about 30%.

Germline CDR1 is SGHDN and CDR2 is FVKESK. The V gene lost 8 bases and the J gene lost 4 bases, with 26 bases spanning the gap. The CDR3 covers 17 residues. The chain uses TRBV14 and TRBJ1-1; weak D call: TRBD1 (6 bases). Sequenced input: PBMCs. The receptor was derived from a human donor in good health. The CDR3 DNA reads as TGTGCCAGCTCACACCCAATGGGGACACTTCGGGGCACTGAAGCTTTCTTT. Its protein product is CASSHPMGTLRGTEAFF.